One sample yielded the 30 T cell receptor beta chains listed below, sequenced in a study of EBV T-cell therapy then PD-1 blockade in nasopharyngeal carcinoma. Stated time point: 266 days after commencement of treatment, after nivolumab therapy. The sample's treatment: AdE1-LMPpoly-expanded autologous EBV-specific T-cell therapy followed by anti-PD-1 nivolumab. Repertoires were generated with immunoSEQ multiplex PCR, while TCRdb's copy carries only in-frame clones and drops some. The sample holds approximately 22,000 clones, around 80% seen once. For these receptors, no antigen is known. The starting material was CD8+ T cells from blood, obtained at roughly day 250 from a patient whose treatment included autologous EBV-specific T cells and nivolumab. The source of these receptors is a man aged 35 to 55 with nasopharyngeal carcinoma.

V and J are TRBV4-3 and TRBJ1-3; no firm D call. Germline V gene sequence: CDR1 LGHNA, CDR2 YSLEER. This CDR3 spans 14 amino acids. Trimming removed 1 base at V and 0 bases at J, with 4 bases between. The CDR3 sequence: CASSQAVSGNTIYF. Written as DNA, the CDR3 is TGCGCCAGCAGCCAAGCTGTCTCTGGAAACACCATATATTTT.

The chain uses TRBV7-6 and TRBJ1-2; D uncertain. This CDR3 is 14 amino acids long. Germline CDR1 SGHVS, CDR2 FNYEAQ. V lost 1 base and J 5 bases, leaving 11 bases between the germline ends. The CDR3 DNA follows: TGTGCCAGCAGCTTAGGGTCTAGAGGGTATGGCTACACCTTC. Translation: CASSLGSRGYGYTF.

This clone was detected only a few times. The gene calls are TRBV7-9 and TRBJ1-1; D ambiguous. There are 13 residues in the CDR3. CDR1 and CDR2 (germline): SEHNR, FQNEAQ (reference sequence). Trimming shortened V by 6 bases and J by 5 bases, and 13 bases separated the two germline ends. The CDR3, as DNA: TGTGCCAGCAGTTCCCGTCAAGGGACTGAAGCTTTCTTT. It encodes CASSSRQGTEAFF.

The rearrangement links TRBV7-8 to TRBJ1-1; no clear D gene. Germline-derived CDR1 and CDR2 are SGHVS and FQNEAQ. The CDR3 is 14 residues long. Trimming took off 6 bases at V and 1 base at J, with 12 bases between the two ends. The CDR3 DNA sequence: TGTGCCAGCAGTCAGTTTTATCCGAACACTGAAGCTTTCTTT. Residues: CASSQFYPNTEAFF. The full variable domain, with the rest looked up from reference TRBV7-8 and TRBJ1-1, is GAGVSQSPRYKVAKRGQDVALRCDPISGHVSLFWYQQALGQGPEFLTYFQNEAQLDKSGLPSDRFFAERPEGSVSTLKIQRTQQEDSAVYLCASSQFYPNTEAFFGQGTRLTVV.

The genes are TRBV9 and TRBJ1-1; 7 bases are a match to TRBD1. Germline CDR1 is SGDLS and CDR2 is YYNGEE. This CDR3 contains 13 residues. Trimming removed 2 bases from V and 10 bases from J; junction bases left unmatched: 8. The CDR3 region has the DNA TGTGCCAGCAGCGTCGGGACAGCCTCTGGAGCTTTCTTT. Amino acid sequence: CASSVGTASGAFF.

This clone occurred once. The chain recombines TRBV6-5 with TRBJ2-2; 10 bases line up with TRBD1. There are 15 residues in the CDR3. V lost 2 bases to trimming and J lost 5 bases; unmatched junction nucleotides: 2. The germline gives CDR1 MNHEY, CDR2 SVGAGI. The CDR3 DNA reads TGTGCCAGCAGTTACGGGACAGGGGATACCGGGGAGCTGTTTTTT. Its protein is CASSYGTGDTGELFF.

The gene calls are TRBV9 and TRBJ2-3; D unclear. V lost 1 base, J lost 2 bases, and 5 bases lay in between. Germline CDR1 is SGDLS and CDR2 is YYNGEE. The CDR3 has 13 amino acids. CDR3 DNA sequence: TGTGCCAGCAGCGTACGGCCCACAGATACGCAGTATTTT. Translated, it gives CASSVRPTDTQYF.

The V and J genes are TRBV7-9 and TRBJ1-4; D gene unclear. The CDR3 sequence is 13 residues long. In germline, CDR1 is SEHNR, CDR2 FQNEAQ (reference sequence). The V end was cut by 0 bases, the J end by 4 bases, with 3 bases between. The CDR3 here is CASSLANNEKLFF. As DNA, the CDR3 is TGTGCCAGCAGCTTAGCTAATAATGAAAAACTGTTTTTT.

The genes are TRBV27 and TRBJ2-7; D remains unclear. Between the trimmed V and J ends, which lost 3 bases and 1 base, there was a span of 10 bases. CDR3 length: 14 amino acids. CDR1 and CDR2 from the germline V gene are MNHEY and SMNVEV (reference sequence). The CDR3 coding sequence is TGTGCCAGCAGTTTGGGTCCGGCGTCCTACGAGCAGTACTTC. Its protein product is CASSLGPASYEQYF.

This clone has more than one count but fewer than ten. V and J are TRBV27 and TRBJ2-1; D possibly corresponds to TRBD1 (5 bases). The CDR3 has 15 residues. Germline V gene sequence: CDR1 MNHEY, CDR2 SMNVEV (reference sequence). V lost 0 bases and J lost 7, with 13 bases in between. This chain's CDR3 is CASSLSGAPWNEQFF. The CDR3 coding sequence is TGTGCCAGCAGTTTATCAGGGGCCCCCTGGAATGAGCAGTTCTTC.

DNA of the CDR3: TGTGCCAGTAGTGCACCATGGGCGGGGGGGCGTAATGAGCAGTTCTTC. Protein sequence: CASSAPWAGGRNEQFF. The V and J genes are TRBV19 and TRBJ2-1, with 9 bases identical to TRBD2. The germline gives CDR1 LNHDA, CDR2 SQIVND (reference sequence). V dropped 5 bases and J dropped 7; count of bases not matched to a gene: 12. The CDR3 is 16 amino acids.

V gene TRBV7-9 combines with J gene TRBJ2-7, with D perhaps TRBD1 or TRBD2 (5 bases each). Germline V gene sequence: CDR1 SEHNR, CDR2 FQNEAQ (reference sequence). V was shortened by 6 bases and J by 1 base, with 10 bases between the two germline ends. The CDR3 is made up of 13 amino acids. The DNA of the CDR3 is TGTGCCAGCAGTGGGGACGGATCCTACGAGCAGTACTTC. Translated: CASSGDGSYEQYF.

This chain links TRBV30 with TRBJ1-1, with D unresolved. This CDR3 spans 12 amino acids. Trimming removed 2 bases at V and 7 bases at J, with 11 bases between. CDR1 and CDR2 from the germline V gene are GTSNPN and SVGIG (reference sequence). The CDR3 DNA reads as TGTGCCTGGAGTCAAGGACGGATTGAAGCTTTCTTT. Its protein is CAWSQGRIEAFF.

This clone occurred once. The gene calls are TRBV10-3 and TRBJ2-7; TRBD2 matches at 9 bases. The CDR3 covers 15 residues. The junction had 9 bases not matched to a gene; V was cut back by 4 bases and J by 5 bases. CDR1 and CDR2 from the germline V gene are ENHRY and SYGVKD. In DNA form, the CDR3 reads TGTGCCATCAGTGGCTCCGGGACTAGCATTCACGAGCAGTACTTC. Translating it yields CAISGSGTSIHEQYF.

This clone was counted a few times. The gene calls are TRBV19 and TRBJ1-2, with 7 bases lining up with TRBD1. This CDR3 region has 15 residues. Per the germline V gene, CDR1 is LNHDA and CDR2 is SQIVND (reference sequence). J was trimmed by 0 bases and V by 3 bases; bases with no gene match: 4. CDR3 region: CASSIFQGANYGYTF. The CDR3, as DNA: TGTGCCAGTAGTATCTTCCAGGGGGCTAACTATGGCTACACCTTC.

The rearrangement links TRBV5-6 to TRBJ1-1, with 9 positions matching TRBD1. Germline CDR1 is SGHDT and CDR2 is YYEEEE. V lost 2 bases and J lost 5; bases outside the gene matches: 7. The CDR3 length is 15 residues. This chain's CDR3 is CASSFGTGLGTEAFF. CDR3 in DNA: TGTGCCAGCAGCTTCGGGACAGGGTTGGGAACTGAAGCTTTCTTT.

This sequence joins TRBV4-1 and TRBJ2-1; 8 bases fit TRBD2. The CDR3 contains 15 residues. Germline V gene sequence: CDR1 MGHRA, CDR2 YSYEKL. Trimming took 1 base from V and 6 from J; bases not matched to a gene: 5. CDR3 residues: CASSQGIGGANEQFF. Written as DNA, the CDR3 is TGCGCCAGCAGCCAAGGAATCGGGGGGGCCAATGAGCAGTTCTTC.

The rearrangement joins TRBV5-5 to TRBJ2-7; D remains unclear. Trimming pared 2 bases from V and 0 bases from J, leaving 12 bases between. Germline CDR1 reads SGHKS; CDR2 reads YYEKEE (reference sequence). The CDR3 is 15 amino acids. In nucleotides, the CDR3 is TGTGCCAGCAGCTTAAAGTCGGTTGTCTCCTACGAGCAGTACTTC. Protein product: CASSLKSVVSYEQYF.

The chain uses TRBV3-1 (or the pseudogene TRBV3-2) and TRBJ2-1; D gene ambiguous. The CDR3 sequence is 16 residues long. Germline assignment: CDR1 LGHDT and CDR2 YNNKEL (reference sequence). Trimming removed 0 bases from V and 0 bases from J, with 9 bases in between. The CDR3 protein is CASSQDYVSSYNEQFF. The CDR3 coding sequence is TGTGCCAGCAGCCAAGACTATGTCAGCTCCTACAATGAGCAGTTCTTC.

This chain joins TRBV27 and TRBJ1-5; the D gene is possibly TRBD1 (5 bases). From germline, CDR1 is MNHEY and CDR2 SMNVEV (reference sequence). Deletions cut 6 bases from V and 2 bases from J, with 14 bases between. CDR3 length: 15 residues. CDR3 nucleotide sequence: TGTGCCAGCAGCTCCGGGACGAAGGGCAATCAGCCCCAGCATTTT. Translating gives CASSSGTKGNQPQHF.

The V gene is TRBV3-1 (or the pseudogene TRBV3-2), the J gene TRBJ2-1, with 9 bases fitting TRBD2. Trimming cost V 3 bases and J 2 bases; bases outside gene matches: 11. CDR1 is LGHDT, CDR2 YNNKEL, per germline (reference sequence). The CDR3 extends over 18 amino acids. The CDR3 bases are TGTGCCAGCAGCCACCGAAGGTGGCGGGGGGGAACCTACAATGAGCAGTTCTTC. Amino acids: CASSHRRWRGGTYNEQFF.

This CDR3 is CASAPDRMNTEAFF. In nucleotides, the CDR3 is TGTGCCAGTGCCCCGGACAGGATGAACACTGAAGCTTTCTTT. This chain uses TRBV19 with TRBJ1-1, with 7 bases lining up with TRBD1. The length of the CDR3 is 14 residues. CDR1 is LNHDA, CDR2 SQIVND, per germline (reference sequence). J lost 0 bases, V lost 8 bases, and 6 bases had no gene match.

The chain recombines TRBV5-5 with TRBJ1-1; D unclear. Trimming left V 1 base short and J 8 bases short, with 12 bases between. Germline V gene data show CDR1 as SGHKS and CDR2 as YYEKEE (reference sequence). The CDR3 runs to 13 residues. The CDR3, as DNA: TGTGCCAGCAGCTTGTGGCAGCTATCCGAAGCTTTCTTT. Its translation is CASSLWQLSEAFF.

This chain connects TRBV5-5 to TRBJ1-2; D is perhaps TRBD1 (6 bases). V was clipped by 0 bases and J by 3 bases, with 15 bases between them. This CDR3 is built from 16 residues. Germline lookup yields CDR1 SGHKS and CDR2 YYEKEE (reference sequence). CDR3 DNA: TGTGCCAGCAGCTTGGGACCCACAGGGACCCACTATGGCTACACCTTC. This translates into CASSLGPTGTHYGYTF. The full variable domain, in which reference TRBV5-5 and TRBJ1-2 provide the parts outside the CDR3, is DAGVTQSPTHLIKTRGQQVTLRCSPISGHKSVSWYQQVLGQGPQFIFQYYEKEERGRGNFPDRFSARQFPNYSSELNVNALLLGDSALYLCASSLGPTGTHYGYTFGSGTRLTVV.

The count of this clone is one. J is TRBJ2-1 and V is TRBV3-1 (or the pseudogene TRBV3-2); D remains ambiguous. V lost 0 bases to trimming and J lost 3 bases, with 15 bases between them. Germline loops: CDR1 LGHDT, CDR2 YNNKEL (reference sequence). The CDR3 has 17 amino acids. DNA of the CDR3: TGTGCCAGCAGCCAAGATGCAATTCTAACCCACTACAATGAGCAGTTCTTC. It specifies CASSQDAILTHYNEQFF.

The J gene is TRBJ1-1, the V gene TRBV4-3, with D hard to call. The CDR3 extends over 15 amino acids. The germline V gene has CDR1 LGHNA and CDR2 YSLEER. Trimming left V 1 base short and J 1 base short, with 10 bases between. The CDR3, as DNA: TGCGCCAGCAGCCAAGTCGGGTTGAGGAACACTGAAGCTTTCTTT. Its translation is CASSQVGLRNTEAFF.

This clone was observed a single time. The chain has TRBV10-3 and TRBJ2-2, with 10 bases matching TRBD2. J was trimmed by 6 bases and V by 6 bases; bases with no gene match: 4. The CDR3 is 14 amino acids. CDR1 ENHRY and CDR2 SYGVKD come from the germline V gene. CDR3 sequence reads: CAISASGGAGELFF. CDR3 DNA: TGTGCCATCAGCGCGAGCGGGGGGGCCGGGGAGCTGTTTTTT.

The chain couples TRBV4-3 to TRBJ2-2; tentative D call: TRBD2 (5 bases). V dropped 4 bases and J dropped 6 bases, with 18 bases sitting between them. Germline V gene sequence: CDR1 LGHNA, CDR2 YSLEER. The CDR3 loop spans 16 amino acids. CDR3 nucleotide sequence: TGCGCCAGCAGCCGCTTATCCGTTCCCGGGGCCGGGGAGCTGTTTTTT. As protein: CASSRLSVPGAGELFF.

The V gene is TRBV7-2, the J gene TRBJ1-1; D gene uncertain. V was shortened by 3 bases and J by 1 base, with 9 bases between the two germline ends. The CDR3 length is 14 residues. Germline values: CDR1 SGHTA, CDR2 FQGNSA. The CDR3 sequence: CASSFYLSNTEAFF. In DNA, the CDR3 is TGTGCCAGCAGCTTCTATTTGTCGAACACTGAAGCTTTCTTT.

V is TRBV11-1 and J is TRBJ2-5; 8 bases align to TRBD2. With V trimmed by 5 bases and J by 7 bases, 9 bases remained unmatched. Germline loops: CDR1 SGHAT, CDR2 FQDESV (reference sequence). CDR3 size: 14 residues. The CDR3 spells CASSPGTRKGTQYF. For the CDR3, the DNA is TGTGCCAGCAGCCCCGGGACTAGAAAAGGGACCCAGTACTTC.